Below, one T cell receptor beta chain is given with its context. This specimen belongs to a study of T cell changes during pregnancy in multiple sclerosis. CDR3 length: 14 residues. Looked up from germline, CDR1 is MNHNY and CDR2 is SVGAGI (reference sequence). V was shortened by 5 bases and J by 2 bases, with 10 bases between the two germline ends. Method: immunoSEQ multiplex PCR; TCRdb's copy keeps in-frame clones and lacks some. The sample lists 75,000 to 95,000 clones; approximately 90% were seen once. The sample was peripheral blood, taken before pregnancy. This TCR came from a female donor with multiple sclerosis, enrolled in a pregnancy study. The V gene is TRBV6-6, the J gene TRBJ1-5, with TRBD1 as a possible D gene (6 bases). CDR3 DNA sequence: TGTGCCAGCAGTCAAGGGGGGGGCAATCAGCCCCAGCATTTT. It codes for CASSQGGGNQPQHF.